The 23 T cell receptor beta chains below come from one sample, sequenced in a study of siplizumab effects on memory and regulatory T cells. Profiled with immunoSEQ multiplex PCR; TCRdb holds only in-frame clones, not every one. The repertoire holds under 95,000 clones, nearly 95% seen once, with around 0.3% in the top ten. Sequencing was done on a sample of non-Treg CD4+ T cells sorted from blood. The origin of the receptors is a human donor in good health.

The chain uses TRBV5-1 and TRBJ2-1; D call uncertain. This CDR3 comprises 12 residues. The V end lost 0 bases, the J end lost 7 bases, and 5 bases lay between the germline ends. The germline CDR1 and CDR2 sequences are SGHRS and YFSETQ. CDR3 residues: CASSLVQNEQFF. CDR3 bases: TGCGCCAGCAGCTTGGTCCAAAATGAGCAGTTCTTC.

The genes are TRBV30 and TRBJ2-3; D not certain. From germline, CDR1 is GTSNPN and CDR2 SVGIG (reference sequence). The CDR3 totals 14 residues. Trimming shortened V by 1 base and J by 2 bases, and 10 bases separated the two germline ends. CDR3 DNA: TGTGCCTGGAGTGGGAGCGTCGTCACAGATACGCAGTATTTT. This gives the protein CAWSGSVVTDTQYF.

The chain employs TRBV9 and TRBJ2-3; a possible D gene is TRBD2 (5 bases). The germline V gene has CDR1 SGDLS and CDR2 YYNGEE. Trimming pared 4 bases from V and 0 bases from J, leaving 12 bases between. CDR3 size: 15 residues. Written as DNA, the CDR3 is TGTGCCAGCAGCTCCCGGGGTTCTAGCACAGATACGCAGTATTTT. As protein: CASSSRGSSTDTQYF.

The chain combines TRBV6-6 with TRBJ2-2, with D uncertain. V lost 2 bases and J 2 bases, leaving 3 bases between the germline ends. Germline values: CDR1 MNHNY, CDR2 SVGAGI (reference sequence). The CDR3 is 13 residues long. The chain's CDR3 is CASSYSNTGELFF. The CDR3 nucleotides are TGTGCCAGCAGTTACAGTAACACCGGGGAGCTGTTTTTT.

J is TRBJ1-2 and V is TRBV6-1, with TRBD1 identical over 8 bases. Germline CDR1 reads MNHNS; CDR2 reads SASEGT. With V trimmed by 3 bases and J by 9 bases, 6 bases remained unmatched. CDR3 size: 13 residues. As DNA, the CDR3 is TGTGCCAGCAGTGACGAGGACAGGGCTAGCTACACCTTC. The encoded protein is CASSDEDRASYTF.

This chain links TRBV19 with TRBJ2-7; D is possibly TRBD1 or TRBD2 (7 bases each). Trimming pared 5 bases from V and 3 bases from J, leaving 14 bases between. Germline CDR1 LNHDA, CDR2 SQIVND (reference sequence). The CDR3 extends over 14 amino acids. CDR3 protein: CASSAQGGNYEQYF. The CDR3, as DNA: TGTGCCAGTAGTGCTCAGGGGGGGAACTACGAGCAGTACTTC.

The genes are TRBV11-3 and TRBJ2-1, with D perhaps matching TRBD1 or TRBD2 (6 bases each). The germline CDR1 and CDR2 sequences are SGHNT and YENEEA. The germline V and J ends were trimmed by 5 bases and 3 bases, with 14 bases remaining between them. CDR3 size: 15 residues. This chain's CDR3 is CASSRRGQGYNEQFF. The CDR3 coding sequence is TGTGCCAGCAGCCGGAGGGGACAAGGCTACAATGAGCAGTTCTTC.

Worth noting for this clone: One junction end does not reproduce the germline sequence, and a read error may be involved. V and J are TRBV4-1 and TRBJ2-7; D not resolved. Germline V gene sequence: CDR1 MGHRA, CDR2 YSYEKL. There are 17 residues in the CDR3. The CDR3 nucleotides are TGCGCCAGCAGCCAAGGAGGCTCCCGACTGTCCTCCTCCGAGCAGTACTTC. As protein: CASSQGGSRLSSSEQYF.

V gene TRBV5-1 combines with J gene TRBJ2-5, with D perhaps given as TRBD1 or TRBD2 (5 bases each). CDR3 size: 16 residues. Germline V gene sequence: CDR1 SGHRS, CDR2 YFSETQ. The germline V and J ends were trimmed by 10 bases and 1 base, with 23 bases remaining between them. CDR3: CASQLPSGTVQETQYF. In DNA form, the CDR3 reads TGCGCCTCCCAACTGCCCTCCGGGACGGTCCAAGAGACCCAGTACTTC.

The CDR3 reads CASSFGGGSLNEQFF. The CDR3, as DNA: TGTGCCAGCAGTTTCGGAGGCGGGAGCCTCAATGAGCAGTTCTTC. The chain carries TRBV6-5 and TRBJ2-1, with TRBD2 identical over 7 bases. V gave up 4 bases and J gave up 6 bases; unmatched junction bases: 9. The CDR3 loop spans 15 amino acids. Germline lookup yields CDR1 MNHEY and CDR2 SVGAGI.

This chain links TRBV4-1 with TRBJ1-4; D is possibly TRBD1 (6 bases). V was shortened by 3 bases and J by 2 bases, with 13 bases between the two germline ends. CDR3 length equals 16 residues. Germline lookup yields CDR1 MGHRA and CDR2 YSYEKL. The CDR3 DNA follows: TGCGCCAGCAGCCAGGGGTTTACAGGGACTAATGAAAAACTGTTTTTT. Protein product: CASSQGFTGTNEKLFF.

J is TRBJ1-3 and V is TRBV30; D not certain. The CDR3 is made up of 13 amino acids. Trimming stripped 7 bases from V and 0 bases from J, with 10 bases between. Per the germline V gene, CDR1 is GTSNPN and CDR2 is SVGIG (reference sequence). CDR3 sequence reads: CASIDHSGNTIYF. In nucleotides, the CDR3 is TGTGCCTCTATCGACCACTCTGGAAACACCATATATTTT. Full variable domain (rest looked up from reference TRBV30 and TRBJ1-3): SQTIHQWPATLVQPVGSPLSLECTVEGTSNPNLYWYRQAAGRGLQLLFYSVGIGQISSEVPQNLSASRPQDRQFILSSKKLLLSDSGFYLCASIDHSGNTIYFGEGSWLTVV.

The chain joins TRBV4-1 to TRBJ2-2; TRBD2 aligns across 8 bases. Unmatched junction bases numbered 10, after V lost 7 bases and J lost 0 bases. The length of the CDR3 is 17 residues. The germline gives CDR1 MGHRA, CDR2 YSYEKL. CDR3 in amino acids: CASNEASAGANTGELFF. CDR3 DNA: TGCGCCAGCAACGAAGCCTCAGCGGGAGCGAACACCGGGGAGCTGTTTTTT.

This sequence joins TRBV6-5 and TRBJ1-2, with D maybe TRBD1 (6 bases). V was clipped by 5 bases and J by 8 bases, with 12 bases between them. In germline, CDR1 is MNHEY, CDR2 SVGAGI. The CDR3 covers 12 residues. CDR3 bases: TGTGCCAGCAGTCCACAGGGAAGCGGCTACACCTTC. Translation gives CASSPQGSGYTF.

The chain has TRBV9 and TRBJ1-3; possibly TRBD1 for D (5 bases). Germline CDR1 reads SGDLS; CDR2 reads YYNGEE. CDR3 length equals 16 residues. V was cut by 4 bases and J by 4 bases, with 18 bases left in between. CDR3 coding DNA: TGTGCCAGCAGCCCCGGAGGTGGGACCCCCGGAAACACCATATATTTT. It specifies CASSPGGGTPGNTIYF. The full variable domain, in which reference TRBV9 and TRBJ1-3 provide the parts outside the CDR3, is DSGVTQTPKHLITATGQRVTLRCSPRSGDLSVYWYQQSLDQGLQFLIQYYNGEERAKGNILERFSAQQFPDLHSELNLSSLELGDSALYFCASSPGGGTPGNTIYFGEGSWLTVV.

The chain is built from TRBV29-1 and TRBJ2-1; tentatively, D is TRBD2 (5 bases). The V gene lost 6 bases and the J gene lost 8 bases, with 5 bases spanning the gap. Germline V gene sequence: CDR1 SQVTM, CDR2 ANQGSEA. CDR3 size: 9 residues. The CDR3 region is CSVGDEQFF. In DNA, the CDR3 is TGCAGCGTCGGGGATGAGCAGTTCTTC.

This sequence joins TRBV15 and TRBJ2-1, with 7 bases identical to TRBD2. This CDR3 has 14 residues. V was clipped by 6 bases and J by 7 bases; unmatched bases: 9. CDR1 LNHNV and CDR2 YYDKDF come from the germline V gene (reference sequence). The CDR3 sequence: CATSPRGSGNEQFF. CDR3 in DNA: TGTGCCACCAGTCCGAGGGGTAGCGGGAATGAGCAGTTCTTC.

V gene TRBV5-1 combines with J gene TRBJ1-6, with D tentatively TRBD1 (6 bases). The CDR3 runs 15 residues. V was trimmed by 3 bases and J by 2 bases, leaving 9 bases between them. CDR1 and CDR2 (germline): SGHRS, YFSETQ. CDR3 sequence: CASSSGGAYNSPLHF. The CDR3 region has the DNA TGCGCCAGCAGCTCGGGGGGCGCCTATAATTCACCCCTCCACTTT.

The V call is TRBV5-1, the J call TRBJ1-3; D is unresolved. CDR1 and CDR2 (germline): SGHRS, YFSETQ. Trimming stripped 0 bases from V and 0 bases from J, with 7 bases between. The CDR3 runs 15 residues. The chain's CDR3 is CASSLAGSSGNTIYF. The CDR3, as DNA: TGCGCCAGCAGCTTGGCGGGCTCCTCTGGAAACACCATATATTTT.

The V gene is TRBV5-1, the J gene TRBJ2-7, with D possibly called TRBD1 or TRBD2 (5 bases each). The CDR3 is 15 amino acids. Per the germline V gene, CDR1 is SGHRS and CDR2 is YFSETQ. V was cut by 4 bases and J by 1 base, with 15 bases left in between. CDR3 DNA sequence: TGCGCCAGCAGCGCACTACCGGGACCGTCCTACGAGCAGTACTTC. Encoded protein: CASSALPGPSYEQYF.

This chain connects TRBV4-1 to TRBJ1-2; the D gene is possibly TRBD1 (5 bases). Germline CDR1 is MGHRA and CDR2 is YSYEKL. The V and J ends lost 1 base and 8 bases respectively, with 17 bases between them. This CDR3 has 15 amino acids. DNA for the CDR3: TGCGCCAGCAGCCAAGGCCCCGGGGGGAGGGACGGCTACACCTTC. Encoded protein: CASSQGPGGRDGYTF.

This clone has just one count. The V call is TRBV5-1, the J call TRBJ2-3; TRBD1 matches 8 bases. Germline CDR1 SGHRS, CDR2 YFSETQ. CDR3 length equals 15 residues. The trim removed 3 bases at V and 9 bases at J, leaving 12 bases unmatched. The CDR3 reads CASSSPQGAGETQYF. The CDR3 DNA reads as TGCGCCAGCAGCTCTCCTCAGGGGGCTGGAGAGACGCAGTATTTT.

The CDR3 is CASRRVGNQPQHF. The CDR3 coding sequence is TGTGCCAGCCGAAGGGTTGGGAATCAGCCCCAGCATTTT. This chain links TRBV28 with TRBJ1-5; D is unresolved. CDR3 length: 13 amino acids. Per the germline V gene, CDR1 is MDHEN and CDR2 is SYDVKM. Trimming left V 8 bases short and J 4 bases short, with 12 bases between.